This T cell receptor beta chain was sequenced during a study of blood T cell repertoires in COVID-19 (dated by TCRdb to about 2020). Regarding the complete study: Samples covering the acute and convalescent phases of COVID-19 were provided by collaborators in the United States, Italy and Spain. Where available, HLA class I and class II types were taken from metadata supplied by the sample provider and were not determined by assay-based typing. The repertoires were released in a freely available public database meant as a resource for research on the immune response to SARS-CoV-2. A de-identified subject ID, COVID-19 status, age in years and sex were almost always included in the sample metadata. Samples were obtained from the ongoing ImmuneRACE study (first 160 participants) and from 1,254 subjects provided by 6 global collaborators. Deeply sampled blood TCRbeta repertoires from subjects exposed to, actively infected with, or recovered from COVID-19 were included in the dataset. The material from the prospective study consisted of cDNA or gDNA derived from T cells, B-cell-depleted T cells, or PBMCs. Points the paper makes about the study in general: The quantity of clinical and demographic metadata differed by source and by participant and was supplied without curation.

The CDR3 has 15 amino acids, counting the end cysteine and phenylalanine. Kept here is only the CDR3 DNA, which spans 45 bases and is read in frame from base 1. Taken from the germline V gene (reference sequence), the CDR1 and CDR2 loops are GTSNPN and SVGIG. V loses 3 bases of germline sequence and J loses 0 bases, and the interval between the two ends is 12 bases. Whole blood was collected in K2EDTA tubes by collaborating institutions according to the institutions' own protocols. For TCRbeta analysis, collaborator samples were shipped as frozen whole blood, as isolated PBMCs, or as DNA extracted from either sample type. The immunoSEQ Assay, a bias-controlled multiplex PCR, was used to amplify TCRbeta CDR3 regions from genomic DNA. As for how the authors treated the data: Nucleated cell counts per sample were estimated from amplification of reference gene primers within the assay. To quantify the absolute abundance of each unique TCRbeta CDR3 rearrangement, sequence reads were collapsed and filtered. For each sample, productive Simpson clonality was calculated as the square root of Simpson's diversity index over productive rearrangements. Entries here come from immuneACCESS through TCRdb and include only in-frame sequences with V and J called. Some clones fail to appear in such tables; in the studies checked, an unresolved V gene covers under half of the shortfall, and the cause of the remainder is unknown. V, J and clone size reflect that table, while D and trimming were determined from the DNA. Across this sample there are some 96,000 clones, with around 85% seen only once. Around 15% of the sample is taken by the ten largest.

Worth noting for this clone: The antigen it recognizes is unknown. Base qualities are not provided; no much larger clone lies one nucleotide away.

This sequence uses TRBV30 and TRBJ1-5; the D gene is not confidently resolved. This sequence originates from a man in his fifties or sixties with active or convalescent COVID-19. Sequences were obtained from peripheral blood. CDR3 sequence: CAWSGSIYSNQPQHF. At the DNA level, the sequence is TGTGCCTGGAGCGGGTCAATTTATAGCAATCAGCCCCAGCATTTT.